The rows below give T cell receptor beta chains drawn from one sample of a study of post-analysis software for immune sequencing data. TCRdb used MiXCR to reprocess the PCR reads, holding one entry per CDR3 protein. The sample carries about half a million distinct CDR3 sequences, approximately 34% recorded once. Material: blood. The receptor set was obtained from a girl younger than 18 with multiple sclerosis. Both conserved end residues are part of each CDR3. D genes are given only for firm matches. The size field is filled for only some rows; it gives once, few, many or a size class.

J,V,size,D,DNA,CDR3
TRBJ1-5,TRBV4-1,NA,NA,TGCGCCAGCAGCCAAGATTGGGCAGACTATCAGCCCCAGCATTTT,CASSQDWADYQPQHF
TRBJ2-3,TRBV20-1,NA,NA,TGCAGTGCTGGCGAGGGGGAAATCACAGATACGCAGTATTTT,CSAGEGEITDTQYF
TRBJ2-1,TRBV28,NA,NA,TGTGCCAGCAGGGCCGACCCGGCCTCCTACAATGAGCAGTTCTTC,CASRADPASYNEQFF
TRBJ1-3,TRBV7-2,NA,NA,TGTGCCAGCAGCCAGCTGGGTGGAAACACCAGATATTTT,CASSQLGGNTRYF
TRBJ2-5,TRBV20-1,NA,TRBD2,TGCAGTGCTCGCGGGGGGCGGGAGACTCAGTACTTC,CSARGGRETQYF
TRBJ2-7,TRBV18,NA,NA,TGTGCCTGCTCCACCTTGGGGGGCGCCCCATACGAGCAGTACTTC,CACSTLGGAPYEQYF
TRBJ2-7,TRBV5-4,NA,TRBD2,TGTGCCAGCAGTCGCGGGGGGGGTGACTCCTACGAGCAGTACTTC,CASSRGGGDSYEQYF
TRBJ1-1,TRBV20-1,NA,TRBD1,TGCAGTGCTAGAGAGACAGGGTGGGGGGACACTGAAGCTTTCTTT,CSARETGWGDTEAFF
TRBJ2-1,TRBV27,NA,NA,TGTGCCAGCCTCCAGGACTTAGCGTCCTACAATGAGCAGTTCTTC,CASLQDLASYNEQFF
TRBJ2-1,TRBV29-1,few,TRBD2,TGCAGCGTTGAGAATCGGCGGGGGGGCCGGGGGAATGAGCAGTTCTTC,CSVENRRGGRGNEQFF
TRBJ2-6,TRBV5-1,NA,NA,TGCGCCAGCAGCCCGGGACGGCGCTCTGGGGCCAACGTCCTGACTTTC,CASSPGRRSGANVLTF
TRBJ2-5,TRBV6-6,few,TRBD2,TGTGCCAGCAGTCGGCGTAGCGGGGGAGGGGAGACCCAGTACTTC,CASSRRSGGGETQYF
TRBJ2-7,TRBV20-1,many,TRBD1,TGCAGTGCTAGAGATCCAACAGGGGGCGAAGAGCAGTACTTC,CSARDPTGGEEQYF
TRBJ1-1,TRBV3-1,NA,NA,TGTGCCAGCAGCCACAGGAAGGACACTGAAGCTTTCTTT,CASSHRKDTEAFF
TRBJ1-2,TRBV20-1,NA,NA,TGCAGTGCGTATTCGCCTACTAACTATGGCTACACCTTC,CSAYSPTNYGYTF
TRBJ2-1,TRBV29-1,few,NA,TGCAGCGTTGAAGCGACTATGAGCTCCTACAATGAGCAGTTCTTC,CSVEATMSSYNEQFF
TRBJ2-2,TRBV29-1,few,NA,TGCAGCGTTGAAGCGGTGACTGGCGGGGAGCTGTTTTTT,CSVEAVTGGELFF
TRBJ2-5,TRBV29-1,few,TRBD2,TGCAGCGGCGTACTAGCGGGGGCCCAAGAGACCCAGTACTTC,CSGVLAGAQETQYF
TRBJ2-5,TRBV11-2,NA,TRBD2,TGTGCCAGCAGCTTACTAGCGGGGCTTGGGGAGACCCAGTACTTC,CASSLLAGLGETQYF
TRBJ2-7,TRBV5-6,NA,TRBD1,TGTGCCGGCAGCAGGGACAGGGGGCAGGTGGAGATCCAGTACTTC,CAGSRDRGQVEIQYF
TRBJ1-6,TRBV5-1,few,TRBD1,TGCGCCAGCAGTCCGCGCGACAGGGGCCAGAGCTCCTATAATTCACCCCTCCACTTT,CASSPRDRGQSSYNSPLHF
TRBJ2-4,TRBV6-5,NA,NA,TGTGCCAGCAGGAAACCCCCTTTAAACATTCAGTACTTC,CASRKPPLNIQYF
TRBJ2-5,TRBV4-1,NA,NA,TGCGCCAGCAGCCAAGTGGCGAGGGGGATTAGGGAGACCCAGTACTTC,CASSQVARGIRETQYF
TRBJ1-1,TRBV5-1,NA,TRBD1,TGCGCCAGCAGCCGTCGGACAGGGGACAACACTGAAGCTTTCTTT,CASSRRTGDNTEAFF
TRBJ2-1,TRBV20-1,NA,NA,TGCAGTGCAGACGCAGGGCCCTACAATGAGCAGTTCTTC,CSADAGPYNEQFF
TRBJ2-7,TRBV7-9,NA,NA,TGTGCCAGCAGCGCGGATCGGGACGAGCAGTACTTC,CASSADRDEQYF
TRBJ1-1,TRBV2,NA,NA,TGTGCCAGCAGCCCTGACAGAGGTCTAGCTGAAGCTTTCTTT,CASSPDRGLAEAFF
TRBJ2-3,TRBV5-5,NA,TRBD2,TGTGCCAGCAGCTTGGGGACTAGCAGTACTAGCACAGATACGCAGTATTTT,CASSLGTSSTSTDTQYF
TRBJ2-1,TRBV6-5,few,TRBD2,TGTGCCAGCAGTCGAACGACTAGCGGGGTTTACAATGAGCAGTTCTTC,CASSRTTSGVYNEQFF
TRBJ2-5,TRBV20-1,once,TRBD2,TGCAGTGCTAGAGAACCTGGACTAGCGGGGGTATTGGGGACCCAGTACTTC,CSAREPGLAGVLGTQYF
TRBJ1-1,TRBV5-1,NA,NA,TGCGCCAGCAGCTTGGCTGCGAGGAGCGAAGCTTTCTTT,CASSLAARSEAFF
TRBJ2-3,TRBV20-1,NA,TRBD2,TGCAGTGCTACGACTAGCGTGGGGCCCGGAATCGCAGATACGCAGTATTTT,CSATTSVGPGIADTQYF
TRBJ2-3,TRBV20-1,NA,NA,TGCAGTGCTAGGCCCCCCCAGATCAACACAGATACGCAGTATTTT,CSARPPQINTDTQYF
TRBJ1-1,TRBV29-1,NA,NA,TGCAGCGTTGCTCGGGGTTGGGGGACTGAAGCTTTCTTT,CSVARGWGTEAFF
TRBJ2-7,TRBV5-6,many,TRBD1,TGTGCCAGCAGCCATGGGCCCACCGGGACAGGGTCCTACGAGCAGTACTTC,CASSHGPTGTGSYEQYF
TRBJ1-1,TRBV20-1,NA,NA,TGCAGTGCTAGGGGAGACCCGTGGGGCGCTGAAGCTTTCTTT,CSARGDPWGAEAFF
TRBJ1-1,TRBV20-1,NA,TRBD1,TGCAGTGCTAGAGATAGGGGGACAGGGAGCGACGAAGCTTTCTTT,CSARDRGTGSDEAFF
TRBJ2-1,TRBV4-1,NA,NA,TGCGCCAGCAGCCCCGTACTAGGTCCTGAGCAGTTCTTC,CASSPVLGPEQFF
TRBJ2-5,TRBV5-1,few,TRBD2,TGCGCCAGCAGCTCCGGGGGGGCGATTGAAGAGACCCAGTACTTC,CASSSGGAIEETQYF
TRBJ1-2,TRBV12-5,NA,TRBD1,TGTGCTAGTGGGCAGCACACAGGACAGGCCAATGAAGGGGATGGCTACACCTTC,CASGQHTGQANEGDGYTF
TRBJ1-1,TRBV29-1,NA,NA,TGCAGCGCGACCAGGGCCTCCTACACTGAAGCTTTCTTT,CSATRASYTEAFF
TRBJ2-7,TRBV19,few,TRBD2,TGTGCCACCAGGACTAGCGGGGCTCCCTACGAGCAGTACTTC,CATRTSGAPYEQYF
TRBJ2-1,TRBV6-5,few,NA,TGTGCCAGCAGTCGGGGACTCACCTACAATGAGCAGTTCTTC,CASSRGLTYNEQFF
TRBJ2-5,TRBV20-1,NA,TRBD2,TGCAGTGCCGGGACTAGCGGGGGAGTCGTAAAAGAGACCCAGTACTTC,CSAGTSGGVVKETQYF
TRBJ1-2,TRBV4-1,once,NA,TGCGCCAACACAAAGGACCCGGGAAACTATGGCTACACCTTC,CANTKDPGNYGYTF
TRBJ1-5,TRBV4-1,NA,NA,TGCGCCAGCAGCCAACAAGTAGGAGTCAATCAGCCCCAGCATTTT,CASSQQVGVNQPQHF
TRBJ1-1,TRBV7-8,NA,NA,TGTGCCAGCAGCTTAGATCCCGTGAACACTGAAGCTTTCTTT,CASSLDPVNTEAFF
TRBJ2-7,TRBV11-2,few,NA,TGTGCCAGCAGCTTAGATACGCGGACGGGGGAGCAGTACTTC,CASSLDTRTGEQYF
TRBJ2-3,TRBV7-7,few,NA,TGTGCTAGCAGCTTAGGGGCAGAGCATACGCAGTATTTT,CASSLGAEHTQYF
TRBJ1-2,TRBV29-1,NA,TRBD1,TGCAGCGAGGGACAGGCGAATGGCTACACCTTC,CSEGQANGYTF
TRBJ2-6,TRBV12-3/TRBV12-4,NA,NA,TGTGCCAGCAGGGTTTTACTCTCTGGGGCCAACGTCCTGACTTTC,CASRVLLSGANVLTF
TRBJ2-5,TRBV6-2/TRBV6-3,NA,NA,TGTGCCACCGTATCTAGGTACAGGGAGACCCAGTACTTC,CATVSRYRETQYF
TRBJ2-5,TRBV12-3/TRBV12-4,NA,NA,TGTGCCAGCAGTCGGACGGAACAAGAGACCCAGTACTTC,CASSRTEQETQYF
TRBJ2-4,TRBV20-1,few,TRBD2,TGCAGTGCTAGTTTCCCGCGGGGGGCCAAAAACATTCAGTACTTC,CSASFPRGAKNIQYF
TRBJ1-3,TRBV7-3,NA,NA,TGTGCCAGCAGCGCAGGGAGCTCTGGAAACACCATATATTTT,CASSAGSSGNTIYF
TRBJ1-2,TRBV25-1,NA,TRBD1,TGTGCCAGCAGTGAACCGGGACAGAACTATGGCTACACCTTC,CASSEPGQNYGYTF
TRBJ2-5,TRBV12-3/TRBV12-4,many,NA,TGTGCCAGCACGGGAGCCGGTGAGACCCAGTACTTC,CASTGAGETQYF
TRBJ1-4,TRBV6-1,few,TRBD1,TGTGCCAGCAGTGGACCGGGACAGGGGGACCAGAATGAAAAACTGTTTTTT,CASSGPGQGDQNEKLFF
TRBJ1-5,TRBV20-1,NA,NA,TGCAGTGCGCGGGACGATCTAAACAATCAGCCCCAGCATTTT,CSARDDLNNQPQHF